These 30 T cell receptor beta chains were all obtained from the same sample, sequenced in a study of Tregs in tolerant kidney transplant recipients. The table came from immunoSEQ multiplex PCR; TCRdb's copy has only in-frame clones and leaves some out. This sample yields tens of thousands of clones, of which under 95% are seen a single time; about 0.45% belongs to the top ten. The sequencing used CD4+ T cells from blood, collected before the transplant. The receptors originated from a human donor who received a combined kidney and bone marrow transplant.

The V call is TRBV6-5, the J call TRBJ2-5; the match to TRBD2 covers 8 bases. With 4 bases clipped from V and 5 bases from J, the junction kept 6 bases outside the gene matches. CDR1 and CDR2 (germline): MNHEY, SVGAGI. CDR3 length: 14 amino acids. CDR3 coding DNA: TGTGCCAGCAGTTCTACGGGGGGGCAGGAGACCCAGTACTTC. Translated, it gives CASSSTGGQETQYF.

This clone showed up just once. The gene calls are TRBV6-1 and TRBJ2-1; the D gene is possibly TRBD2 (5 bases). V was clipped by 5 bases and J by 5 bases, with 13 bases between them. The CDR3 runs 14 residues. Germline V gene sequence: CDR1 MNHNS, CDR2 SASEGT. Here the CDR3 DNA reads TGTGCCAGCAGTCCGGTCGGGGTGCACAATGAGCAGTTCTTC. It specifies CASSPVGVHNEQFF.

This rearrangement joins TRBV4-2 to TRBJ2-5; D is possibly TRBD2 (5 bases). The V end lost 1 base, the J end lost 4 bases, and 13 bases lay between the germline ends. CDR1 and CDR2 (germline): LGHNA, YNFKEQ. The CDR3 covers 15 residues. In nucleotides, the CDR3 is TGTGCCAGCAGCCAAGTTGTCGGGGTCGGAGAGACCCAGTACTTC. Translating gives CASSQVVGVGETQYF.

This chain links TRBV28 with TRBJ2-1; TRBD2 aligns across 15 bases. The CDR3 spans 18 residues. CDR1 MDHEN and CDR2 SYDVKM come from the germline V gene. V shed 4 bases and J 10 bases; nucleotides not matched to a gene: 14. This CDR3 is CASSSLKEGLAGGQEQFF. The CDR3 nucleotides are TGTGCCAGCAGTTCACTTAAAGAAGGACTAGCGGGGGGGCAAGAGCAGTTCTTC.

CDR3 nucleotides: TGTGCCAGCAGCTCGGGGGGATCAACCTACGAGCAGTACTTC. This gives the protein CASSSGGSTYEQYF. This sequence joins TRBV11-2 and TRBJ2-7; TRBD2 matches at 7 bases. The CDR3 spans 14 residues. The ends lost 4 bases at V and 2 bases at J; junction bases unmatched: 5. Germline V gene data show CDR1 as SGHAT and CDR2 as FQNNGV.

V is TRBV7-2 and J is TRBJ2-7, with a possible D match to TRBD2 (5 bases). The germline V gene has CDR1 SGHTA and CDR2 FQGNSA. The CDR3 runs to 12 residues. With 3 bases removed from V and 4 bases from J, the gap between germline ends came to 7 bases. The CDR3 here is CASSFSGYEQYF. The DNA for the CDR3 is TGTGCCAGCAGCTTTTCGGGGTACGAGCAGTACTTC.

This clone appeared a single time. The J gene is TRBJ2-1, the V gene TRBV7-3, with 10 positions matching TRBD1. Trimming took 5 bases from V and 3 from J; bases not matched to a gene: 10. The germline gives CDR1 SGHTA, CDR2 FQGTGA. The CDR3 loop spans 17 amino acids. This CDR3 reads CASSRTRDRGDYNEQFF. The DNA of the CDR3 is TGTGCCAGCAGCCGTACCCGGGACAGGGGAGACTACAATGAGCAGTTCTTC. Looking up the rest from reference TRBV7-3 and TRBJ2-1 gives the full variable domain: GAGVSQTPSNKVTEKGKYVELRCDPISGHTALYWYRQSLGQGPEFLIYFQGTGAADDSGLPNDRFFAVRPEGSVSTLKIQRTERGDSAVYLCASSRTRDRGDYNEQFFGPGTRLTVL.

This clone was seen just once. V and J are TRBV19 and TRBJ2-7; TRBD1 might be the D (6 bases). Trimming left V 0 bases short and J 4 bases short, with 10 bases between. This CDR3 spans 14 amino acids. Per germline, CDR1 LNHDA and CDR2 SQIVND (reference sequence). The CDR3 loop reads CASSIDGQRYEQYF. Here the CDR3 DNA reads TGTGCCAGTAGTATAGACGGACAGAGATACGAGCAGTACTTC.

V usage is TRBV2 and J usage is TRBJ2-7; 12 positions agree with TRBD2. Per germline, CDR1 SNHLY and CDR2 FYNNEI. Germline trimming cut 7 bases from V and 3 bases from J; bases unmatched to any gene: 7. CDR3 length: 15 residues. CDR3 sequence (DNA): TGTGCCAGCACCAGACTAGCGGGAGAACACTACGAGCAGTACTTC. It is translated as CASTRLAGEHYEQYF.

Only a few counts were recorded for this clone. The chain has TRBV6-1 and TRBJ2-5; TRBD2 matches at 9 bases. This CDR3 comprises 17 residues. CDR1 and CDR2 (germline): MNHNS, SASEGT. After removal of 0 bases from V and 1 base from J, the junction contained 6 bases not matched to a gene. As DNA, the CDR3 is TGTGCCAGCAGTGAAGCGCTGTCTAGCGGGATCCAAGAGACCCAGTACTTC. Protein sequence: CASSEALSSGIQETQYF.

The chain couples TRBV2 to TRBJ2-2; D possibly corresponds to TRBD1 (6 bases). In germline, CDR1 is SNHLY, CDR2 FYNNEI. The CDR3 covers 13 residues. Trimming cost V 4 bases and J 4 bases, with 7 bases left between them. In nucleotides, the CDR3 is TGTGCCAGCAGTGCGGACAGCACCGGGGAGCTGTTTTTT. Amino acid sequence: CASSADSTGELFF.

The chain uses TRBV6-5 and TRBJ1-1; D gene uncertain. V was cut by 1 base and J by 10 bases, with 10 bases left in between. The length of the CDR3 is 12 residues. From germline, CDR1 is MNHEY and CDR2 SVGAGI. This CDR3 reads CASSYYGQAAFF. The CDR3 nucleotides are TGTGCCAGCAGTTACTATGGGCAAGCAGCTTTCTTT.

The gene calls are TRBV6-5 and TRBJ2-5; D perhaps matches TRBD1 (7 bases). V lost 0 bases and J lost 5, with 13 bases in between. The CDR3 runs 15 residues. Germline CDR1 MNHEY, CDR2 SVGAGI. Written as DNA, the CDR3 is TGTGCCAGCAGTTACTCGCAGGGGGGCCGCGAGACCCAGTACTTC. Translated: CASSYSQGGRETQYF.

The chain is built from TRBV5-5 and TRBJ2-7; TRBD2 might be the D (5 bases). Germline V gene lookup returns CDR1 SGHKS and CDR2 YYEKEE (reference sequence). V was trimmed by 0 bases and J by 1 base, leaving 8 bases between them. This CDR3 is 14 amino acids long. The CDR3 nucleotides are TGTGCCAGCAGCTTGGCACGGGGTTCCTACGAGCAGTACTTC. It codes for CASSLARGSYEQYF.

The chain employs TRBV2 and TRBJ2-7; 10 bases are shared with TRBD2. This CDR3 has 14 amino acids. With V trimmed by 6 bases and J by 3 bases, 5 bases remained unmatched. CDR1 SNHLY and CDR2 FYNNEI come from the germline V gene. The CDR3 DNA follows: TGTGCCAGCAGGCCCCTAGCGGGGGTCTACGAGCAGTACTTC. Protein product: CASRPLAGVYEQYF.

V and J are TRBV18 and TRBJ1-1; D perhaps matches TRBD1 (6 bases). CDR1 KGHSH and CDR2 LQKENI come from the germline V gene. V lost 2 bases and J 6 bases, leaving 10 bases between the germline ends. This CDR3 contains 13 residues. CDR3 nucleotides: TGTGCCAGCTCACCAGAGACAGGTTCTGAAGCTTTCTTT. Protein sequence: CASSPETGSEAFF. Full variable domain (missing parts from reference TRBV18 and TRBJ1-1): NAGVMQNPRHLVRRRGQEARLRCSPMKGHSHVYWYRQLPEEGLKFMVYLQKENIIDESGMPKERFSAEFPKEGPSILRIQQVVRGDSAAYFCASSPETGSEAFFGQGTRLTVV.

This clone was recorded once. The genes are TRBV19 and TRBJ2-7, with D possibly being TRBD1 (6 bases). Germline-derived CDR1 and CDR2 are LNHDA and SQIVND (reference sequence). V dropped 6 bases and J dropped 2 bases, with 14 bases sitting between them. The CDR3 is 14 residues long. The CDR3 DNA sequence: TGTGCCAGTAGAGAGACAGGTTGGACCTACGAGCAGTACTTC. It encodes CASRETGWTYEQYF.

The chain carries TRBV28 and TRBJ1-2; D is uncertain. The V and J ends lost 4 bases and 8 bases respectively, with 11 bases between them. Germline values: CDR1 MDHEN, CDR2 SYDVKM. CDR3 size: 12 residues. The DNA for the CDR3 is TGTGCCAGCAGTTGGACTCTCGGGGGCTACACCTTC. Protein product: CASSWTLGGYTF.

The chain couples TRBV30 to TRBJ2-5; no clear D gene. V was cut by 0 bases and J by 5 bases, with 10 bases left in between. The CDR3 sequence is 13 residues long. Germline V gene sequence: CDR1 GTSNPN, CDR2 SVGIG (reference sequence). This chain's CDR3 is CAWSVLGGETQYF. CDR3 nucleotide sequence: TGTGCCTGGAGTGTTTTAGGCGGCGAGACCCAGTACTTC.

The rearrangement uses TRBV6-5 and TRBJ1-2, with D perhaps matching TRBD1 (5 bases). V gave up 6 bases and J gave up 2 bases, with 13 bases separating them. The germline gives CDR1 MNHEY, CDR2 SVGAGI. This CDR3 is built from 14 residues. The CDR3 coding sequence is TGTGCCAGCAGAAGACAGACAAAGAACTATGGCTACACCTTC. It yields the protein CASRRQTKNYGYTF.

The rearrangement joins TRBV9 to TRBJ2-3; 11 bases map to TRBD2. Germline trimming cut 0 bases from V and 5 bases from J; bases unmatched to any gene: 5. Germline V gene lookup returns CDR1 SGDLS and CDR2 YYNGEE. The CDR3 covers 16 residues. Here the CDR3 reads CASSVALAGGLDTQYF. CDR3 DNA sequence: TGTGCCAGCAGCGTAGCTCTAGCGGGGGGTTTAGATACGCAGTATTTT.

The chain is built from TRBV29-1 and TRBJ2-3, with 9 positions matching TRBD2. In germline, CDR1 is SQVTM, CDR2 ANQGSEA. The V and J ends lost 4 bases and 4 bases, in that order; junction bases with no gene match: 12. The CDR3 loop spans 16 amino acids. CDR3 sequence (DNA): TGCAGCGTTGTAGGTGTAGCGGGGGACCCCCCAGATACGCAGTATTTT. Its translation: CSVVGVAGDPPDTQYF.

The rearrangement joins TRBV5-4 to TRBJ2-5, with 10 nucleotides matching TRBD2. V was pared by 1 base and J by 5 bases, with 5 bases of the junction left unmatched. Germline-derived CDR1 and CDR2 are SGHNT and YYREEE (reference sequence). CDR3 size: 15 residues. CDR3 region: CASSLLAGEGETQYF. CDR3 nucleotide sequence: TGTGCCAGCAGCTTGCTAGCGGGGGAGGGTGAGACCCAGTACTTC.

The CDR3: CASSLVFTQDYGYTF. The CDR3 coding sequence is TGTGCCAGCAGCTTAGTGTTCACTCAGGACTATGGCTACACCTTC. The chain carries TRBV7-2 and TRBJ1-2; D is uncertain. With 1 base removed from V and 3 bases from J, the gap between germline ends came to 12 bases. The germline V gene encodes CDR1 SGHTA and CDR2 FQGNSA. This CDR3 contains 15 residues.

This chain connects TRBV27 to TRBJ1-2; 9 bases fit TRBD1. The germline V gene has CDR1 MNHEY and CDR2 SMNVEV (reference sequence). CDR3 length equals 14 residues. The V segment lost 6 bases and the J segment 8 bases; nucleotides outside the gene matches: 10. CDR3 region: CASRGTGSGGGYTF. The CDR3 DNA reads as TGTGCCAGCAGGGGGACAGGGAGTGGAGGGGGCTACACCTTC.

The rearrangement joins TRBV11-2 to TRBJ2-1; 11 nucleotides agree with TRBD1. V lost 0 bases and J lost 15; bases outside the gene matches: 10. This CDR3 is built from 15 residues. The germline V gene has CDR1 SGHAT and CDR2 FQNNGV. In DNA form, the CDR3 reads TGTGCCAGCAGCTTAGATGGGACAGGGGGAAGATCCGCGTTCTTC. It yields the protein CASSLDGTGGRSAFF. Full variable domain (remainder filled in from reference TRBV11-2 and TRBJ2-1): EAGVAQSPRYKIIEKRQSVAFWCNPISGHATLYWYQQILGQGPKLLIQFQNNGVVDDSQLPKDRFSAERLKGVDSTLKIQPAKLEDSAVYLCASSLDGTGGRSAFFGPGTRLTVL.

This chain connects TRBV4-3 to TRBJ2-3, with TRBD2 identical over 8 bases. The CDR3 covers 16 residues. The germline V gene has CDR1 LGHNA and CDR2 YSLEER. Losses at the gene ends were 0 bases for V and 5 bases for J; bases not matched to a gene: 7. CDR3 region: CASSQEGRGEVDTQYF. In DNA form, the CDR3 reads TGCGCCAGCAGCCAAGAGGGGCGGGGGGAGGTAGATACGCAGTATTTT.

V and J are TRBV20-1 and TRBJ1-2; a weak D match, TRBD1 (5 bases). CDR3 length equals 10 residues. The V and J ends lost 6 bases and 8 bases respectively, with 10 bases between them. In germline, CDR1 is DFQATT, CDR2 SNEGSKA (reference sequence). The CDR3 here is CSAGVQGYTF. The CDR3 region has the DNA TGCAGTGCAGGGGTTCAAGGCTACACCTTC.

This sequence joins TRBV15 and TRBJ1-3; D unclear. The CDR3 totals 14 residues. The germline V gene encodes CDR1 LNHNV and CDR2 YYDKDF (reference sequence). V was clipped by 4 bases and J by 0 bases, with 7 bases between them. The CDR3 nucleotides read TGTGCCACCAGCACGCAGTACTCTGGAAACACCATATATTTT. Its translation is CATSTQYSGNTIYF.

The rearrangement links TRBV5-8 to TRBJ1-1, with D hard to call. Germline V gene data show CDR1 as SGHTS and CDR2 as YDEGEE. The CDR3 has 14 amino acids. V was cut by 1 base and J by 4 bases, with 11 bases left in between. This chain's CDR3 is CASSLRAGVTEAFF. CDR3 coding DNA: TGTGCCAGCAGCTTGAGGGCGGGCGTCACTGAAGCTTTCTTT.